These 23 T cell receptor beta chains were sequenced from one sample in a study of human T cells and chemical hapten exposure. From the RACE reads, TCRdb called clonotypes with MiXCR, one entry per CDR3 protein. Among around 130,000 distinct CDR3 sequences listed, 8.5% to 9.5% were seen once. Time point specified: healthy volunteer bleed at 2 weeks. Unfractionated whole blood yielded total RNA. Sequenced material: whole blood. Source of these receptors: a male donor in good health. Some clones in this sample may be carry-over from other donors' samples.

The rearrangement joins TRBV12-3 or TRBV12-4 to TRBJ2-3; 11 nucleotides line up with TRBD2. The J segment lost 4 bases and the V segment lost 4 bases, leaving 4 bases of the junction unmatched. The CDR3 runs 15 residues. The CDR3 protein is CASSSLSGGADTQYF. As DNA, the CDR3 is TGTGCCAGCAGTTCGCTTAGCGGGGGGGCAGATACGCAGTATTTT.

The CDR3 protein is CASSPSRAQETQYF. The CDR3 DNA reads TGTGCCAGCAGCCCTTCAAGGGCCCAAGAGACCCAGTACTTC. The chain uses TRBV7-2 and TRBJ2-5, with D unclear. In germline, CDR1 is SGHTA, CDR2 FQGNSA. Trimming removed 5 bases at V and 1 base at J, with 11 bases between. This CDR3 contains 14 residues.

Only a few counts were recorded for this clonotype. The rearrangement links TRBV14 to TRBJ1-4; 10 bases line up with TRBD1. Germline values: CDR1 SGHDN, CDR2 FVKESK. This CDR3 contains 16 residues. V was pared by 1 base and J by 6 bases, with 5 bases of the junction left unmatched. CDR3 sequence: CASSQATGQGDEKLFF. Here the CDR3 DNA reads TGTGCCAGCAGCCAAGCCACTGGACAGGGGGATGAAAAACTGTTTTTT. Based on the CDR3 plus reference TRBV14 and TRBJ1-4, the full variable domain is EAGVTQFPSHSVIEKGQTVTLRCDPISGHDNLYWYRRVMGKEIKFLLHFVKESKQDESGMPNNRFLAERTGGTYSTLKVQPAELEDSGVYFCASSQATGQGDEKLFFGSGTQLSVL.

The V call is TRBV19, the J call TRBJ2-7, with a weak D call TRBD1 (6 bases). Germline assignment: CDR1 LNHDA and CDR2 SQIVND (reference sequence). V was cut by 10 bases and J by 4 bases, with 14 bases left in between. The CDR3 consists of 12 residues. The CDR3 is CATSQDRYEQYF. CDR3 nucleotide sequence: TGTGCCACCAGCCAGGACAGATACGAGCAGTACTTC.

The genes are TRBV30 and TRBJ2-1; TRBD2 matches 9 bases. Per germline, CDR1 GTSNPN and CDR2 SVGIG (reference sequence). V was pared by 7 bases and J by 7 bases, with 11 bases of the junction left unmatched. The CDR3 spans 14 residues. CDR3 sequence: CASEGAGGDNEQFF. In DNA form, the CDR3 reads TGTGCCTCCGAGGGGGCGGGAGGGGATAATGAGCAGTTCTTC. Full variable domain (rest looked up from reference TRBV30 and TRBJ2-1): SQTIHQWPATLVQPVGSPLSLECTVEGTSNPNLYWYRQAAGRGLQLLFYSVGIGQISSEVPQNLSASRPQDRQFILSSKKLLLSDSGFYLCASEGAGGDNEQFFGPGTRLTVL.

With respect to this clonotype: A much larger clone is a single base away; this may be a read error. The J gene is TRBJ2-7, the V gene TRBV12-5; 8 bases are shared with TRBD1. With 4 bases clipped from V and 8 bases from J, the junction kept 1 base outside the gene matches. The length of the CDR3 is 11 residues. The germline V gene encodes CDR1 LGHNT and CDR2 FRNRAP. The chain's CDR3 is CASGSGGKQYF. In DNA form, the CDR3 reads TGTGCTAGTGGTTCAGGGGGCAAGCAGTACTTC.

This clonotype came up many times. This sequence joins TRBV6-6 and TRBJ1-1; no clear D gene. Trimming shortened V by 0 bases and J by 7 bases, and 9 bases separated the two germline ends. This CDR3 has 13 residues. Germline V gives CDR1 MNHNY, CDR2 SVGAGI (reference sequence). The CDR3 sequence is CASSYSTGIEAFF. The CDR3 coding sequence is TGTGCCAGCAGTTACTCGACCGGGATTGAAGCTTTCTTT.

This clonotype was observed many times. The chain links TRBV3-1 to TRBJ1-1; 7 nucleotides align to TRBD1. CDR1 and CDR2 from the germline V gene are LGHDT and YNNKEL (reference sequence). CDR3 length: 15 amino acids. V was pared by 3 bases and J by 1 base, with 5 bases of the junction left unmatched. The CDR3 DNA reads as TGTGCCAGCAGCCAGGAACACAGGGGGAACACTGAAGCTTTCTTT. Residues: CASSQEHRGNTEAFF. The whole variable domain, remainder taken from reference TRBV3-1 and TRBJ1-1, is DTAVSQTPKYLVTQMGNDKSIKCEQNLGHDTMYWYKQDSKKFLKIMFSYNNKELIINETVPNRFSPKSPDKAHLNLHINSLELGDSAVYFCASSQEHRGNTEAFFGQGTRLTVV.

Regarding this clonotype: No conserved phenylalanine or tryptophan is present at the end of the CDR3, so a read error is the likely explanation. The DNA is omitted, as the CDR3 cannot be located on it reliably, and the CDR3 follows TCRdb's listing. The chain uses TRBV7-9 and TRBJ2-1; the table's D call of TRBD2 was not tested on the DNA. The CDR3 comprises 12 residues, both ends counted. Germline V gene lookup returns CDR1 SEHNR and CDR2 FQNEAQ (reference sequence). The CDR3 here is CASSPGLADILV.

This clonotype was counted only a few times. V is TRBV9 and J is TRBJ2-5, with 7 bases fitting TRBD1. This CDR3 is built from 15 residues. Germline V lookup: CDR1 SGDLS, CDR2 YYNGEE. V shed 2 bases and J 1 base; nucleotides not matched to a gene: 5. The CDR3 coding sequence is TGTGCCAGCAGCGTCTTTACAGGGGTCCAAGAGACCCAGTACTTC. Protein sequence: CASSVFTGVQETQYF.

The V gene is TRBV27, the J gene TRBJ1-5; D is ambiguous. The CDR3 spans 16 residues. V lost 5 bases and J lost 0, with 14 bases in between. The germline V gene has CDR1 MNHEY and CDR2 SMNVEV (reference sequence). The CDR3 loop is CASSLSGLNSNQPQHF. In nucleotides, the CDR3 is TGTGCCAGCAGTCTTTCCGGGCTGAATAGCAATCAGCCCCAGCATTTT.

This clonotype was observed many times. This chain links TRBV6-5 with TRBJ2-7, with 13 bases aligning to TRBD2. Germline CDR1 is MNHEY and CDR2 is SVGAGI. The CDR3 totals 16 residues. J gave up 3 bases and V 4 bases, and 6 bases lay outside the gene matches. CDR3 bases: TGTGCCAGCAGTTTCCGGACTAGCGGGAGTGGCTACGAGCAGTACTTC. This codes for CASSFRTSGSGYEQYF.

This clonotype has just a few counts. This sequence joins TRBV20-1 and TRBJ2-3; 8 bases align to TRBD2. Germline CDR1 DFQATT, CDR2 SNEGSKA (reference sequence). V shed 2 bases and J 4 bases; nucleotides not matched to a gene: 11. The CDR3 extends over 16 amino acids. This chain's CDR3 is CSARSAAGAPPDTQYF. In nucleotides, the CDR3 is TGCAGTGCTAGATCCGCAGCGGGGGCCCCCCCAGATACGCAGTATTTT.

This clonotype was counted only a few times. Here the CDR3 DNA reads TGCAGTGCTAGTGTCTCTGGAAACACCATATATTTT. This gives the protein CSASVSGNTIYF. V and J are TRBV20-1 and TRBJ1-3, with unresolved D. V lost 3 bases, J lost 0 bases, and 3 bases lay in between. Germline V gives CDR1 DFQATT, CDR2 SNEGSKA (reference sequence). This CDR3 region has 12 residues.

The table lists this clonotype with many counts. The J gene is TRBJ2-1, the V gene TRBV12-3 or TRBV12-4; perhaps D is TRBD1 or TRBD2 (5 bases each). Deletions cut 6 bases from V and 0 bases from J, with 15 bases between. The CDR3 is made up of 16 amino acids. CDR3 sequence: CASSLGTSSSYNEQFF. In DNA, the CDR3 is TGTGCCAGCAGCTTGGGGACGTCAAGCTCCTACAATGAGCAGTTCTTC.

The V call is TRBV5-1, the J call TRBJ1-1, with no clear D. This CDR3 is 14 amino acids long. The germline V and J ends were trimmed by 4 bases and 3 bases, with 13 bases remaining between them. CDR1 is SGHRS, CDR2 YFSETQ, per germline. The CDR3 loop is CASSLAGFDTEAFF. CDR3 nucleotide sequence: TGCGCCAGCAGCCTTGCAGGTTTCGACACTGAAGCTTTCTTT.

This clonotype was found a few times. This rearrangement joins TRBV6-5 to TRBJ2-2; 7 positions agree with TRBD2. Germline V gene sequence: CDR1 MNHEY, CDR2 SVGAGI. The CDR3 has 15 amino acids. Unmatched junction bases numbered 3, after V lost 0 bases and J lost 5 bases. The CDR3 sequence is CASSYSTGGTGELFF. In nucleotides, the CDR3 is TGTGCCAGCAGTTACTCGACGGGAGGTACCGGGGAGCTGTTTTTT.

This clonotype occurred many times. This chain connects TRBV5-4 to TRBJ2-2; 7 nucleotides agree with TRBD1. The J segment lost 2 bases and the V segment lost 6 bases, leaving 4 bases of the junction unmatched. The germline CDR1 and CDR2 sequences are SGHNT and YYREEE (reference sequence). The CDR3 totals 14 residues. CDR3 bases: TGTGCCAGCACCCTAGGGGGCAACACCGGGGAGCTGTTTTTT. Amino acids: CASTLGGNTGELFF.

This clonotype was seen many times. V is TRBV28 and J is TRBJ2-5; TRBD1 is a possible D gene (6 bases). Germline-derived CDR1 and CDR2 are MDHEN and SYDVKM. The CDR3 has 13 amino acids. V lost 6 bases, J lost 3 bases, and 11 bases lay in between. The CDR3: CASRYTGKETQYF. The CDR3 DNA is TGTGCCAGCAGATACACAGGGAAAGAGACCCAGTACTTC.

This clonotype was detected only a few times. The rearrangement joins TRBV18 to TRBJ1-1; a weak D match, TRBD1 (6 bases). V was shortened by 3 bases and J by 1 base, with 15 bases between the two germline ends. CDR3 length: 16 amino acids. The germline V gene has CDR1 KGHSH and CDR2 LQKENI. As DNA, the CDR3 is TGTGCCAGCTCACCGCGGTCAGGACAGCCGAACACTGAAGCTTTCTTT. Protein sequence: CASSPRSGQPNTEAFF.

The sample holds a few counts of this clonotype. The chain carries TRBV10-3 and TRBJ1-1, with a possible D match to TRBD1 (5 bases). This CDR3 region has 14 residues. V was clipped by 4 bases and J by 1 base, with 10 bases between them. CDR1 ENHRY and CDR2 SYGVKD come from the germline V gene. The DNA for the CDR3 is TGTGCCATCAGTGGGGAGGGACGGAACACTGAAGCTTTCTTT. It yields the protein CAISGEGRNTEAFF.

J is TRBJ2-3 and V is TRBV7-9; 7 bases are a match to TRBD2. Germline V gene sequence: CDR1 SEHNR, CDR2 FQNEAQ (reference sequence). The CDR3 is 17 residues long. With 0 bases clipped from V and 4 bases from J, the junction kept 10 bases outside the gene matches. The CDR3 nucleotides are TGTGCCAGCAGCTTAGCGGGGCTAGCGGCCCGACCAGATACGCAGTATTTT. Protein product: CASSLAGLAARPDTQYF.

This chain connects TRBV13 to TRBJ1-1, with a weak D call TRBD1 (5 bases). The CDR3 extends over 14 amino acids. Trimming shortened V by 5 bases and J by 11 bases, and 21 bases separated the two germline ends. Germline-derived CDR1 and CDR2 are PRHDT and FYEKMQ (reference sequence). DNA of the CDR3: TGTGCCAGCAGCCTAGCCGGAGGGGATGTGCGCGCTTTCTTT. It encodes CASSLAGGDVRAFF. The full variable domain, completed using reference TRBV13 and TRBJ1-1, is AAGVIQSPRHLIKEKRETATLKCYPIPRHDTVYWYQQGPGQDPQFLISFYEKMQSDKGSIPDRFSAQQFSDYHSELNMSSLELGDSALYFCASSLAGGDVRAFFGQGTRLTVV.